This T cell receptor (beta chain) was observed in a study of T cells in Graves' hyperthyroidism and ophthalmopathy. Study as a whole: Peripheral blood was obtained at initial diagnosis, preceding any treatment.

Those with hyperthyroidism were 18 to 65 years old, newly diagnosed, and ill for under 2 months. Source material for PBMCs was less than 12 ml fresh peripheral blood. This clonotype was counted at least ten times. Amplification of TCR beta CDR3 regions used RNA as the template. An initial round of RT-PCR targeting the TCR CDR3 relied on the HTBI primer set. TCRdb reanalysed the multiplex PCR reads using MiXCR and keeps one entry per CDR3 protein. The data show 130,000 or so distinct CDR3 sequences, roughly a fifth seen once. Germline V CDR1 and CDR2: DFQATT, SNEGSKA (reference sequence). The CDR3 has 13 amino acids. The V gene end was trimmed by 6 bases and the J gene end by 6 bases; junction bases not matched to a gene: 9.

The sequence was obtained from a woman aged 45-65 years with Graves' hyperthyroidism that later progressed to Graves' ophthalmopathy. The genes are TRBV20-1 and TRBJ2-7; 9 nucleotides align to TRBD1. The sample consisted of blood. The CDR3 is CSAPRTGELEQYF. The CDR3 DNA reads as TGCAGTGCGCCAAGGACAGGGGAACTCGAGCAGTACTTC.